A single sample gave rise to the 6 T cell receptor beta chains below, sequenced in a study of cytomegalovirus exposure and HLA in healthy donors. The PCR made use of 60 Vbeta and 13 Jbeta primers. This table comes from immunoSEQ multiplex PCR, and its TCRdb copy is limited to in-frame clones, with some not included. The sample holds 150,000 to 200,000 clones, over 70% seen once. Sequenced: PBMCs. The origin of the receptors is a man aged 45-65 years in good health and CMV-seropositive.

This chain links TRBV28 with TRBJ2-5, with 13 bases fitting TRBD2. Germline V lookup: CDR1 MDHEN, CDR2 SYDVKM. This CDR3 comprises 17 residues. V gave up 6 bases and J gave up 7 bases; unmatched junction bases: 14. The CDR3 spells CASSPTSGRAEMGTQYF. CDR3 in DNA: TGTGCCAGCAGCCCTACTAGCGGGAGGGCCGAAATGGGGACCCAGTACTTC.

The chain combines TRBV30 with TRBJ1-2; the match to TRBD1 covers 12 bases. There are 16 residues in the CDR3. Looked up from germline, CDR1 is GTSNPN and CDR2 is SVGIG (reference sequence). The J segment lost 7 bases and the V segment lost 4 bases, leaving 13 bases of the junction unmatched. In nucleotides, the CDR3 is TGTGCCTGGAATAAGGGACAGGGGGCGAGGATTGGTGGCTACACCTTC. Its protein product is CAWNKGQGARIGGYTF.

CDR3 in DNA: TGTGCCAGCTGCGTACAGGGGGAGAACACTGAAGCTTTCTTT. It encodes CASCVQGENTEAFF. The chain carries TRBV6-6 and TRBJ1-1; 8 bases are a match to TRBD1. CDR3 length: 14 amino acids. The V gene end was trimmed by 8 bases and the J gene end by 1 base; junction bases not matched to a gene: 6. In germline, CDR1 is MNHNY, CDR2 SVGAGI (reference sequence).

The chain combines TRBV4-3 with TRBJ1-2, with a weak D call TRBD1 (5 bases). CDR3 size: 15 residues. Trimming removed 0 bases from V and 8 bases from J, with 16 bases in between. Looked up from germline, CDR1 is LGHNA and CDR2 is YSLEER. The DNA of the CDR3 is TGCGCCAGCAGCCAAGATGGGATCGACAGCATCGGCTACACCTTC. Its protein is CASSQDGIDSIGYTF.

The CDR3 loop is CASSKPARRSFLF. The CDR3 nucleotides are TGTGCCAGCAGCAAACCAGCGCGTCGTAGTTTTCTTTTT. The gene calls are TRBV21-1 and TRBJ1-1. TRBV21-1 is given as a pseudogene. This CDR3 is built from 13 residues.

The chain joins TRBV19 to TRBJ2-7; TRBD2 might be the D (6 bases). The germline V and J ends were trimmed by 1 base and 3 bases, with 13 bases remaining between them. Germline V gene data show CDR1 as LNHDA and CDR2 as SQIVND (reference sequence). This CDR3 has 15 amino acids. The CDR3 reads CASSIAGTADYEQYF. The CDR3 nucleotides are TGTGCCAGTAGTATAGCCGGGACTGCGGACTACGAGCAGTACTTC. Together with reference TRBV19 and TRBJ2-7, the CDR3 gives the full variable domain: DGGITQSPKYLFRKEGQNVTLSCEQNLNHDAMYWYRQDPGQGLRLIYYSQIVNDFQKGDIAEGYSVSREKKESFPLTVTSAQKNPTAFYLCASSIAGTADYEQYFGPGTRLTVT.